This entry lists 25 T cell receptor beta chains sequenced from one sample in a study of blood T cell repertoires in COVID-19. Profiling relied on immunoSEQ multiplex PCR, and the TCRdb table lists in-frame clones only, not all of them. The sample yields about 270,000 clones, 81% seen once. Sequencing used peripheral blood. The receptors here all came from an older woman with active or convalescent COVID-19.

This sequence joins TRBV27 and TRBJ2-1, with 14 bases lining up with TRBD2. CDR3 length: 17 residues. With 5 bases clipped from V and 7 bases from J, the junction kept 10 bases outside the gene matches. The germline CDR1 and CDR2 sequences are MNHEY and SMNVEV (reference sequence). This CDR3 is CASSRRLAGGPENEQFF. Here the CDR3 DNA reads TGTGCCAGCAGTAGACGACTAGCGGGGGGGCCGGAAAATGAGCAGTTCTTC.

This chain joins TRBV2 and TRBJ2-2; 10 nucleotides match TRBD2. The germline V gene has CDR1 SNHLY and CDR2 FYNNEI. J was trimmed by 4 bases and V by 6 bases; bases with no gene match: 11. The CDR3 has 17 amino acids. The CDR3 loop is CASRSSGTSVTTGELFF. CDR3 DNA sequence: TGTGCCAGCAGATCTTCCGGGACTAGCGTTACCACCGGGGAGCTGTTTTTT.

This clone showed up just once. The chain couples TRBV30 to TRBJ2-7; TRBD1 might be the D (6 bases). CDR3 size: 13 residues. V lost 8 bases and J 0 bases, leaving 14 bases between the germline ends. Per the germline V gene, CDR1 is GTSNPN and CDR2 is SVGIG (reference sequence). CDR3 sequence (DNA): TGTGCCCAGGACAGCTCTTTCTCCTACGAGCAGTACTTC. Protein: CAQDSSFSYEQYF.

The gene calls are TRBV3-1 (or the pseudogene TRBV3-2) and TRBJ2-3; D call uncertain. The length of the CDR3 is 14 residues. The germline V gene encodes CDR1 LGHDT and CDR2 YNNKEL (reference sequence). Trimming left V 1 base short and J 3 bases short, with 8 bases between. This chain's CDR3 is CASSQGPETDTQYF. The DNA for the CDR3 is TGTGCCAGCAGCCAAGGCCCAGAAACAGATACGCAGTATTTT.

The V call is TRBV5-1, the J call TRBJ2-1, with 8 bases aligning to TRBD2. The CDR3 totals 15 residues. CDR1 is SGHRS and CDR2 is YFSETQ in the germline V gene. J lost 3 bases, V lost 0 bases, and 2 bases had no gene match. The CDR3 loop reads CASSLGGGIYNEQFF. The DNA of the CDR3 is TGCGCCAGCAGCTTGGGCGGGGGGATCTACAATGAGCAGTTCTTC.

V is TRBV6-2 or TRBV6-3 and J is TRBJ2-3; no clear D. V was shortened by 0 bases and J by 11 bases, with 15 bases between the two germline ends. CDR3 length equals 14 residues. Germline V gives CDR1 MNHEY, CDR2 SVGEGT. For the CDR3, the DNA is TGTGCCAGCAGTTACTCGACGCTGGCGGTAAGGCAGTATTTT. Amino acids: CASSYSTLAVRQYF.

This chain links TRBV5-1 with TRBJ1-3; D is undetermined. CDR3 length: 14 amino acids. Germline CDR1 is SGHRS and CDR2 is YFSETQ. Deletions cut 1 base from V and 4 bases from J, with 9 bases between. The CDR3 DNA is TGCGCCAGCAGCTTGCTGGGAGACGGAAACACCATATATTTT. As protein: CASSLLGDGNTIYF.

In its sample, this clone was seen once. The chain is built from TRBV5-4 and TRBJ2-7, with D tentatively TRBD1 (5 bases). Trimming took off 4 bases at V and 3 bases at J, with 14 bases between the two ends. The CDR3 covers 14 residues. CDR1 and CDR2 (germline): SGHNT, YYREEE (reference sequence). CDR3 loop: CASSQTLTDYEQYF. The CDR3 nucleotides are TGTGCCAGCAGCCAGACCCTGACAGACTACGAGCAGTACTTC.

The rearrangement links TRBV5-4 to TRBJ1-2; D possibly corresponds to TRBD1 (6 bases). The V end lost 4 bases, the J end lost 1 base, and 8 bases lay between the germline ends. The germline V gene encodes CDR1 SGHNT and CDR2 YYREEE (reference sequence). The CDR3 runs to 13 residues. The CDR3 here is CASSTDSNYGYTF. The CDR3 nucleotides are TGTGCCAGCAGCACGGACAGTAACTATGGCTACACCTTC.

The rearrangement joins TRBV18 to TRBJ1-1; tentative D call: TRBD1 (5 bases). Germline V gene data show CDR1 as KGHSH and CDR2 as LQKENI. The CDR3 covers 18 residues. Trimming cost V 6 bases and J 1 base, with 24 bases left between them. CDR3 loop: CASSANPGVPSENTEAFF. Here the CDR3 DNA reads TGTGCCAGCTCTGCTAATCCGGGGGTACCAAGTGAGAACACTGAAGCTTTCTTT.

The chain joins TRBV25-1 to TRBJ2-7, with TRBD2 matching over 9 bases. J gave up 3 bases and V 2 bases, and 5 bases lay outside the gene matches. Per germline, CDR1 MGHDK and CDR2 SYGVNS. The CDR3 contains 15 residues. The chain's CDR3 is CASSEGAGGYYEQYF. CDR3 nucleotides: TGTGCCAGCAGTGAAGGGGCGGGGGGGTACTACGAGCAGTACTTC.

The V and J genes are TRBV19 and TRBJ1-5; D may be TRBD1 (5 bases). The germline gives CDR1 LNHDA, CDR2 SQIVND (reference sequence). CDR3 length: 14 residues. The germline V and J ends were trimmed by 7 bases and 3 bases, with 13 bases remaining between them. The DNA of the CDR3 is TGTGCCAGTACCCCCCGGGGGTCCAATCAGCCCCAGCATTTT. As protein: CASTPRGSNQPQHF.

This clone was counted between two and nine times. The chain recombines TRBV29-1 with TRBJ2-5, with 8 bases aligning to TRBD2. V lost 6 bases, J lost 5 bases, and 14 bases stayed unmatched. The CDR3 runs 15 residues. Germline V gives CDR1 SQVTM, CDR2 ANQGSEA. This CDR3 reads CSVPGRGAAQETQYF. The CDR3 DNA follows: TGCAGCGTCCCGGGGCGGGGGGCAGCCCAGGAGACCCAGTACTTC.

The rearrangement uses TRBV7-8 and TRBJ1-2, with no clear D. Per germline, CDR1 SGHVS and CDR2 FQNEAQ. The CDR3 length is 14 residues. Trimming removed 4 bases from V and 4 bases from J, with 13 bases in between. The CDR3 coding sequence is TGTGCCAGCAGCTCTCTTGCAGGCATCTATGGCTACACCTTC. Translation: CASSSLAGIYGYTF.

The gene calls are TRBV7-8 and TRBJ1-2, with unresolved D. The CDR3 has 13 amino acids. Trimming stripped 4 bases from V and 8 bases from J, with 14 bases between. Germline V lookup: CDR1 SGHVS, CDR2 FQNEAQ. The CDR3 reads CASSSRTVWGYTF. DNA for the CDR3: TGTGCCAGCAGCTCCCGAACTGTGTGGGGCTACACCTTC.

The CDR3: CASSQAGMAWNTIYF. The CDR3 coding sequence is TGTGCCAGCAGCCAAGCGGGGATGGCGTGGAACACCATATATTTT. This rearrangement joins TRBV14 to TRBJ1-3; no reliable D call. In germline, CDR1 is SGHDN, CDR2 FVKESK. CDR3 size: 15 residues. V dropped 1 base and J dropped 7 bases, with 14 bases sitting between them.

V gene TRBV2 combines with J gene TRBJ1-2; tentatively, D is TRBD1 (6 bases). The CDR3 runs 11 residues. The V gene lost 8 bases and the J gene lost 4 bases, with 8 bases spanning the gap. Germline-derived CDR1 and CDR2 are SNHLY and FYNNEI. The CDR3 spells CASGQSYGYTF. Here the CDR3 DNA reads TGTGCCAGCGGACAGTCCTATGGCTACACCTTC. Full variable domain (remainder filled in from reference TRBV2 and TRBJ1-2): EPEVTQTPSHQVTQMGQEVILRCVPISNHLYFYWYRQILGQKVEFLVSFYNNEISEKSEIFDDQFSVERPDGSNFTLKIRSTKLEDSAMYFCASGQSYGYTFGSGTRLTVV.

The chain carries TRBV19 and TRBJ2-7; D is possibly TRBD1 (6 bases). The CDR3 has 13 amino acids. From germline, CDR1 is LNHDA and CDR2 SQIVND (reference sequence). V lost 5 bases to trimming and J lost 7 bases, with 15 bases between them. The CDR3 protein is CASSVQGQQEQYF. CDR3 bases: TGTGCCAGTAGTGTCCAAGGACAGCAAGAGCAGTACTTC.

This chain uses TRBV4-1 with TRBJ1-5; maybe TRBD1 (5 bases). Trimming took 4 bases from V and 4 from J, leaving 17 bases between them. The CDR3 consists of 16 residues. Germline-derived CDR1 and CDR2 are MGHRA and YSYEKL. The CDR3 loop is CASSRNRIQSNQPQHF. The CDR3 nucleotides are TGCGCCAGCAGCCGAAACAGGATTCAATCAAATCAGCCCCAGCATTTT.

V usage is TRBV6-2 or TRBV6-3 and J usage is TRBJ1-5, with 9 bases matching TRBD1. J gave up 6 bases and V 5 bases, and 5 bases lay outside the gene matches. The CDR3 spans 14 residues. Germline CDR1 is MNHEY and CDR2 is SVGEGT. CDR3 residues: CASSTGGDGQPQHF. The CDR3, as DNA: TGTGCCAGCAGTACAGGGGGCGATGGTCAGCCCCAGCATTTT.

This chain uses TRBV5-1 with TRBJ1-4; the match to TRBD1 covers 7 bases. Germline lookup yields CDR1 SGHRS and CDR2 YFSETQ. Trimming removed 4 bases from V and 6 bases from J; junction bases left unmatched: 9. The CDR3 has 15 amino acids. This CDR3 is CASSLNTGADEKLFF. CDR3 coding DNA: TGCGCCAGCAGCCTAAATACAGGGGCGGATGAAAAACTGTTTTTT.

CDR3 loop: CASSPLAGNEQFF. In DNA, the CDR3 is TGTGCCAGCAGCCCACTAGCGGGGAATGAGCAGTTCTTC. The chain joins TRBV2 to TRBJ2-1; the match to TRBD2 covers 10 bases. Germline CDR1 SNHLY, CDR2 FYNNEI. J lost 7 bases, V lost 6 bases, and 3 bases had no gene match. This CDR3 has 13 amino acids.

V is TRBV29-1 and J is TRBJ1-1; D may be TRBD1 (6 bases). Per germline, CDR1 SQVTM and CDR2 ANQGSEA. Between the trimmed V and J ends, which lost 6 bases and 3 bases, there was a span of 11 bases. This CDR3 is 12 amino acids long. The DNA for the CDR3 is TGCAGCGTCCGCGACAGGTACACTGAAGCTTTCTTT. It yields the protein CSVRDRYTEAFF.

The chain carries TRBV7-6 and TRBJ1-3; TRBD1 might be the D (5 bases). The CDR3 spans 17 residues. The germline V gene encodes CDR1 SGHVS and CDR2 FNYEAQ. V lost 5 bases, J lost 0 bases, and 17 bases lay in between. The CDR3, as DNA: TGTGCCAGCAGCCGTAAGGCAGGGCCGTCCTCTGGAAACACCATATATTTT. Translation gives CASSRKAGPSSGNTIYF.

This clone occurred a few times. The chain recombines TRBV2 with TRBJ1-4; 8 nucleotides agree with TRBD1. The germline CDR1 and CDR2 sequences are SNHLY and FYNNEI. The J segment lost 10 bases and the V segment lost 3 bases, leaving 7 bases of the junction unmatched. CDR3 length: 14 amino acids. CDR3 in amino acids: CASSDRGQGGKLFF. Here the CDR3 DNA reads TGTGCCAGCAGTGATAGAGGACAGGGAGGAAAACTGTTTTTT. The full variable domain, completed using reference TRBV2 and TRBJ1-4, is EPEVTQTPSHQVTQMGQEVILRCVPISNHLYFYWYRQILGQKVEFLVSFYNNEISEKSEIFDDQFSVERPDGSNFTLKIRSTKLEDSAMYFCASSDRGQGGKLFFGSGTQLSVL.